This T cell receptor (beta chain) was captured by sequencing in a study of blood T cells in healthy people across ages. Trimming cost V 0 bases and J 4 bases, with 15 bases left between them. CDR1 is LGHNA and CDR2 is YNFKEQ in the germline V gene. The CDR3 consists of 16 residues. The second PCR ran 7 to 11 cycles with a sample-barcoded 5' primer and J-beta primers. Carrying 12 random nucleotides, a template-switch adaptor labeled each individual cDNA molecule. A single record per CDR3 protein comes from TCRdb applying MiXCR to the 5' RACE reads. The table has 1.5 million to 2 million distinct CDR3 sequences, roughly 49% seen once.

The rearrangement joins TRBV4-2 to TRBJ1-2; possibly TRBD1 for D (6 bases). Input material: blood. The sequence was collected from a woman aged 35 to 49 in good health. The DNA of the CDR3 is TGTGCCAGCAGCCAAGACCCGACAGGCCCCTCCTATGGCTACACCTTC. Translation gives CASSQDPTGPSYGYTF.